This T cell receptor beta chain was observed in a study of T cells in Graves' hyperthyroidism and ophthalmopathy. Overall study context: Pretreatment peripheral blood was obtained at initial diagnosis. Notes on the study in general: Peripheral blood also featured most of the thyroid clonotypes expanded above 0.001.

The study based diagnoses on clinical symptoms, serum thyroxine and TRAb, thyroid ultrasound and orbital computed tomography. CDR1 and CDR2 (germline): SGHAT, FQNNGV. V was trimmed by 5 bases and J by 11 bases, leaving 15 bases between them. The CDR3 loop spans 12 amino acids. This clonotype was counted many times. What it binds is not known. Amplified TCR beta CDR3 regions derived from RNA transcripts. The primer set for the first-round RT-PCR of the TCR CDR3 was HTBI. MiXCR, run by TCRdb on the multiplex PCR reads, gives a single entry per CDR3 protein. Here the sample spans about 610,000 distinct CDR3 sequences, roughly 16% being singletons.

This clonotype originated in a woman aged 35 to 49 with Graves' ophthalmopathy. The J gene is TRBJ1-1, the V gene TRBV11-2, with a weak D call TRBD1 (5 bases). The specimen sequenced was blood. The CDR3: CASSRTAGDAFF. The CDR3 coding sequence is TGTGCCAGCAGCCGTACGGCTGGGGACGCTTTCTTT.